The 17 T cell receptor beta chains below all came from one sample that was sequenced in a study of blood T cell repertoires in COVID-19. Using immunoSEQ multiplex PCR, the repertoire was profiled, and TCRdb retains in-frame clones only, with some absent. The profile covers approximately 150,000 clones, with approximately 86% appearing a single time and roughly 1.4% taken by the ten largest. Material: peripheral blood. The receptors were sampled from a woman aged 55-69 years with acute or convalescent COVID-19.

The CDR3: CASSSGPGGAGGLGNEQFF. CDR3 bases: TGTGCCAGCAGCTCTGGCCCCGGAGGAGCGGGGGGGCTAGGCAATGAGCAGTTCTTC. This chain connects TRBV7-9 to TRBJ2-1; 10 bases fit TRBD2. In germline, CDR1 is SEHNR, CDR2 FQNEAQ (reference sequence). Trimming removed 4 bases from V and 6 bases from J; junction bases left unmatched: 18. CDR3 size: 19 residues.

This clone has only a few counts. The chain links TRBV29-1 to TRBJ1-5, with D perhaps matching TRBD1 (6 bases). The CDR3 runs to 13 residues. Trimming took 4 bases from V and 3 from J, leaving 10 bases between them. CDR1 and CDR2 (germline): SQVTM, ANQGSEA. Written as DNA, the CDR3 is TGCAGCGTTGCACAGGGTTTCAATCAGCCCCAGCATTTT. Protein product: CSVAQGFNQPQHF.

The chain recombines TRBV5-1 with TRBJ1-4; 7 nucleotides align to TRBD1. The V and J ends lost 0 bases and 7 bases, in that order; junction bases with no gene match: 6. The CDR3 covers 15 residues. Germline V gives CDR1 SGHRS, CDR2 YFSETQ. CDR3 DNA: TGCGCCAGCAGCTTGGGGACAGGAGGAGGTGAAAAACTGTTTTTT. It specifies CASSLGTGGGEKLFF.

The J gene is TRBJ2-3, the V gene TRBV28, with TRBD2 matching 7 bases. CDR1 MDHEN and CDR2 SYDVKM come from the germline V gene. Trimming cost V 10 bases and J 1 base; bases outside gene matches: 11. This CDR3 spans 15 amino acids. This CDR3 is CAITALSGGTDTQYF. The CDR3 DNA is TGTGCCATTACCGCGCTAAGCGGGGGCACAGATACGCAGTATTTT.

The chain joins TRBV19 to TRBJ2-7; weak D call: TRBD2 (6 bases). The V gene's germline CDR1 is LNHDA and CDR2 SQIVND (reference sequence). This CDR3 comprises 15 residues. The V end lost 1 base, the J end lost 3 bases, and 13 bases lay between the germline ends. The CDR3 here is CASSIGGGVVYEQYF. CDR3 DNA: TGTGCCAGTAGTATAGGAGGAGGGGTCGTCTACGAGCAGTACTTC. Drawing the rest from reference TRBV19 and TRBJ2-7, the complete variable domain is DGGITQSPKYLFRKEGQNVTLSCEQNLNHDAMYWYRQDPGQGLRLIYYSQIVNDFQKGDIAEGYSVSREKKESFPLTVTSAQKNPTAFYLCASSIGGGVVYEQYFGPGTRLTVT.

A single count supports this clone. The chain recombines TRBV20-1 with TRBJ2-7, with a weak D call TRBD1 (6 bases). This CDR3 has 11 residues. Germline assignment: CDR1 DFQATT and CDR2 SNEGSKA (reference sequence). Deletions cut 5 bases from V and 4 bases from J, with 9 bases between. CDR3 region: CSALTGYEQYF. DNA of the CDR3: TGCAGTGCTTTGACAGGTTACGAGCAGTACTTC.

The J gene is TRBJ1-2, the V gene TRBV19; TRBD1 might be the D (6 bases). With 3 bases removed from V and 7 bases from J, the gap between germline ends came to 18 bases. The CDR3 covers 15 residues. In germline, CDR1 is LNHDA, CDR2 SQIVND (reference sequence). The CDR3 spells CASSMQHHRVGGYTF. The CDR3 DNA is TGTGCCAGTAGTATGCAACACCACAGGGTTGGTGGCTACACCTTC.

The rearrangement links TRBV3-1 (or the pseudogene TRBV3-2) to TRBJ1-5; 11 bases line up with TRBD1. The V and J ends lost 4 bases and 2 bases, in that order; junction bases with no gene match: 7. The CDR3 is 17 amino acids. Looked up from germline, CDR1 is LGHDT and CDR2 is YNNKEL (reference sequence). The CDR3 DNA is TGTGCCAGCAGCCGCGGGACAGGGGGATCGGGCAATCAGCCCCAGCATTTT. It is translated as CASSRGTGGSGNQPQHF.

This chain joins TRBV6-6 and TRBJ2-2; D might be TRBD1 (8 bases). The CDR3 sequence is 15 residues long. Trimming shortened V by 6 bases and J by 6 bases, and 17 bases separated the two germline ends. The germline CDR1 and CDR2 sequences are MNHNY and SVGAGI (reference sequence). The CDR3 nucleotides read TGTGCCAGCAGAAACGACAGGGGAGGGGCCGGGGAGCTGTTTTTT. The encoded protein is CASRNDRGGAGELFF.

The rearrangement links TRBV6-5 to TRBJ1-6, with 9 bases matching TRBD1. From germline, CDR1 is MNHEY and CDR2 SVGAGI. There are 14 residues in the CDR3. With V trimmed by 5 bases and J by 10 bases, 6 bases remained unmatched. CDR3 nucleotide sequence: TGTGCCAGCAGTCCGGACAGGGGTGTGTCACCCCTCCACTTT. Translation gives CASSPDRGVSPLHF.

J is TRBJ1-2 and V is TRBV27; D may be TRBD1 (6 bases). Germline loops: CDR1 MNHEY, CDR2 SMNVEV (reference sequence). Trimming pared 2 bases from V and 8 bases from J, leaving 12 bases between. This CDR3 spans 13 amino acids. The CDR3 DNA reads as TGTGCCAGCAGTTTAAACACAGGGTTCGGCTACACCTTC. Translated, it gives CASSLNTGFGYTF.

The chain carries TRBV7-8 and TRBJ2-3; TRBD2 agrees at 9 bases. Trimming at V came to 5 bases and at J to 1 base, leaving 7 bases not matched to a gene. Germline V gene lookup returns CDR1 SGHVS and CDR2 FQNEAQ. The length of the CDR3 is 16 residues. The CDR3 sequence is CASSPVERGGTDTQYF. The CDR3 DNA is TGTGCCAGCAGCCCGGTGGAGCGGGGGGGCACAGATACGCAGTATTTT.

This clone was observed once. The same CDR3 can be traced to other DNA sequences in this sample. The CDR3 coding sequence is TGCGCCAGCAGCTTGGCGGGGGACACTGAAGCTTTCTTT. This sequence encodes CASSLAGDTEAFF. This chain joins TRBV5-1 and TRBJ1-1; tentative D call: TRBD1 (5 bases). Per the germline V gene, CDR1 is SGHRS and CDR2 is YFSETQ. Trimming took 0 bases from V and 3 from J, leaving 6 bases between them. This CDR3 is 13 amino acids long.

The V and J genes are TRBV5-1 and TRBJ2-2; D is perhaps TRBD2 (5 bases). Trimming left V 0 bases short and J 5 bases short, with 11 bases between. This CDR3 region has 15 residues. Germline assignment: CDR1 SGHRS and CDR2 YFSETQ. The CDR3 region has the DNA TGCGCCAGCAGCTTGGACCTTGCGGGTACCGGGGAGCTGTTTTTT. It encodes CASSLDLAGTGELFF. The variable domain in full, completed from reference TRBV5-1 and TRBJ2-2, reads KAGVTQTPRYLIKTRGQQVTLSCSPISGHRSVSWYQQTPGQGLQFLFEYFSETQRNKGNFPGRFSGRQFSNSRSEMNVSTLELGDSALYLCASSLDLAGTGELFFGEGSRLTVL.

This CDR3 is CAWSRDRGRWGYTF. As DNA, the CDR3 is TGTGCCTGGAGCCGGGACAGGGGGCGGTGGGGCTACACCTTC. The genes are TRBV30 and TRBJ1-2; 12 nucleotides match TRBD1. This CDR3 has 14 residues. CDR1 is GTSNPN and CDR2 is SVGIG in the germline V gene (reference sequence). After removal of 3 bases from V and 8 bases from J, the junction contained 7 bases not matched to a gene.

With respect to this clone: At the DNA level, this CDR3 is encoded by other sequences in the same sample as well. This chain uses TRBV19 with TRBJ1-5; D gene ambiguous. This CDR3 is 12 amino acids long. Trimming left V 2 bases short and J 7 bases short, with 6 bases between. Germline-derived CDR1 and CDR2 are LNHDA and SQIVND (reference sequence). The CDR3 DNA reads TGTGCCAGTAGTATACGGGGACAGCCCCAGCATTTT. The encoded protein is CASSIRGQPQHF.

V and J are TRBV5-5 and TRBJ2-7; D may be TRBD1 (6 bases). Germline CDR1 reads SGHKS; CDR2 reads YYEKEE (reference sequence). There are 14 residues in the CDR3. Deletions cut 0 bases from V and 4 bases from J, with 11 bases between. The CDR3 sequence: CASSLEDRLYEQYF. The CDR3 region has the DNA TGTGCCAGCAGCTTGGAGGACAGACTTTACGAGCAGTACTTC.